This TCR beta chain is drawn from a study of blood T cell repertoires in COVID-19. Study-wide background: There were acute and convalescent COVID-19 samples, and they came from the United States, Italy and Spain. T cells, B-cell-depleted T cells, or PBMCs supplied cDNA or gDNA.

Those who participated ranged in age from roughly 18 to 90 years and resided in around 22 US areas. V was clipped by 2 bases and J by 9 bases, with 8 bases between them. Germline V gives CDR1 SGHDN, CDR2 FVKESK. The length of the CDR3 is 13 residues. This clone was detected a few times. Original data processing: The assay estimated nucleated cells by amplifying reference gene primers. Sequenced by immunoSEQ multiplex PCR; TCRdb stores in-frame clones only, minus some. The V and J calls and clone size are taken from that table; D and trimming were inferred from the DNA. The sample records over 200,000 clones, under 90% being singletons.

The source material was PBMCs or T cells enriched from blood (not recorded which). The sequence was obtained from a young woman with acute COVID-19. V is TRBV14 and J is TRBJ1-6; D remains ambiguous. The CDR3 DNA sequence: TGTGCCAGCAGCCAATCTCGGGGTTCACCCCTCCACTTT. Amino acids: CASSQSRGSPLHF.